Listed below are T cell receptor beta chains from one sample, sequenced in a study of blood T cell repertoires in COVID-19. The assay was immunoSEQ multiplex PCR, and TCRdb's table has in-frame clones only and misses some. The sample contains roughly 160,000 clones, about 85% of which appear only once. Material: peripheral blood. These receptors all come from a woman aged 45-59 years with COVID-19, enrolled during active disease. The CDR3 runs from the conserved cysteine through the conserved F or W. A D gene is named only where the DNA matches it firmly. Where a row states a size, it is once, few, many or the class of an expanded clone; other rows omit it.

-	TRBV11-2	TRBD1	TRBJ1-3	CASSFGQGANSGNTIYF	TGTGCCAGCAGCTTCGGACAGGGGGCCAACTCTGGAAACACCATATATTTT
-	TRBV7-2	TRBD2	TRBJ2-5	CASSFIGTSGGAGVETQYF	TGTGCCAGCAGCTTTATTGGCACTAGCGGGGGGGCTGGTGTGGAGACCCAGTACTTC
few	TRBV10-1	TRBD2	TRBJ2-5	CASSESTGLAGGLGETQYF	TGCGCCAGCAGTGAGTCCACCGGACTAGCGGGGGGGCTGGGGGAGACCCAGTACTTC
-	TRBV5-3	-	TRBJ2-1	CAATAYNEQFF	TGTGCCGCTACAGCCTACAATGAGCAGTTCTTC
-	TRBV5-4	TRBD1	TRBJ2-1	CASNRDRGYNEQFF	TGTGCCAGCAACAGGGACAGGGGTTACAATGAGCAGTTCTTC
-	TRBV24-1	-	TRBJ1-1	CATSDGQGQNTEAFF	TGTGCCACCAGTGATGGGCAGGGTCAGAACACTGAAGCTTTCTTT
once	TRBV20-1	-	TRBJ1-5	CSTNQPQHF	TGCAGTACTAATCAGCCCCAGCATTTT
-	TRBV4-1	-	TRBJ2-1	CASSQERGRGEQFF	TGCGCCAGCAGCCAAGAGCGGGGAAGGGGAGAGCAGTTCTTC
-	TRBV10-3	TRBD1	TRBJ2-2	CAISESRQGAGELFF	TGTGCCATCAGTGAGTCCCGGCAGGGGGCTGGGGAGCTGTTTTTT
-	TRBV27	TRBD1	TRBJ2-7	CASSLLGTGGFYEQYF	TGTGCCAGCAGTCTCCTCGGGACAGGGGGATTCTACGAGCAGTACTTC
-	TRBV6-5	-	TRBJ1-5	CASSQGWNQPQHF	TGTGCCAGCAGTCAGGGGTGGAATCAGCCCCAGCATTTT
-	TRBV19	TRBD2	TRBJ2-3	CASSVLSGGTDTQYF	TGTGCCAGTAGTGTTCTCAGCGGGGGCACAGATACGCAGTATTTT
once	TRBV7-3	TRBD1	TRBJ2-1	CASSLSPPGTGVDNEQFF	TGTGCCAGCAGCCTCTCGCCGCCCGGGACAGGGGTAGACAATGAGCAGTTCTTC
-	TRBV7-9	-	TRBJ1-2	CASSLSFLGYTF	TGTGCCAGCAGCTTAAGCTTCTTGGGCTACACCTTC
-	TRBV18	TRBD2	TRBJ2-1	CASSGTSGNNEQFF	TGTGCCAGCTCGGGGACTAGCGGGAACAATGAGCAGTTCTTC
-	TRBV6-5	-	TRBJ2-1	CASSYSGTGRDEQFF	TGTGCCAGCAGTTACTCGGGCACAGGCAGGGATGAGCAGTTCTTC
-	TRBV11-2	TRBD1	TRBJ1-4	CASSTDRGATNEKLFF	TGTGCCAGCAGCACCGACAGGGGGGCAACTAATGAAAAACTGTTTTTT
-	TRBV29-1	-	TRBJ2-7	CSVGPGNKIDEQYF	TGCAGCGTTGGACCGGGAAATAAGATCGACGAGCAGTACTTC
-	TRBV9	TRBD1	TRBJ2-5	CASSVNGQGQETQYF	TGTGCCAGCAGCGTTAATGGACAGGGCCAAGAGACCCAGTACTTC
-	TRBV28	TRBD1	TRBJ1-2	CASSSLTGGSGYTF	TGTGCCAGCAGTTCCCTTACAGGGGGCTCTGGCTACACCTTC
once	TRBV6-4	-	TRBJ1-4	CATREKLFF	TGTGCCACCCGTGAAAAACTGTTTTTT
-	TRBV5-1	-	TRBJ1-1	CASRLADLNTEAFF	TGCGCCAGCCGTTTGGCAGATTTGAACACTGAAGCTTTCTTT
-	TRBV6-5	TRBD2	TRBJ2-1	CASSLTSGGPRGQFF	TGTGCCAGCAGTTTGACTAGCGGGGGGCCGAGGGGGCAGTTCTTC
-	TRBV13	-	TRBJ2-5	CASSNREASETQYF	TGTGCCAGCAGCAACAGGGAAGCCAGTGAGACCCAGTACTTC
-	TRBV19	-	TRBJ1-1	CASSEGVPPVGAFF	TGTGCCAGTAGCGAAGGGGTTCCCCCGGTCGGAGCTTTCTTT
few	TRBV6-5	-	TRBJ1-4	CASSYSARVGEKLFF	TGTGCCAGCAGTTACTCCGCCAGGGTGGGCGAAAAACTGTTTTTT
-	TRBV18	-	TRBJ1-5	CASSPGTSNQPQHF	TGTGCCAGCTCACCAGGGACAAGCAATCAGCCCCAGCATTTT
-	TRBV14	-	TRBJ2-7	CASSLAHHSYEQYF	TGTGCCAGCAGTCTAGCGCACCACTCCTACGAGCAGTACTTC
-	TRBV4-3	TRBD2	TRBJ2-5	CASSQGLAGGRETQYF	TGCGCCAGCAGCCAAGGACTAGCGGGGGGCAGGGAGACCCAGTACTTC
-	TRBV5-1	-	TRBJ2-2	CASMDGGTGELFF	TGCGCCAGCATGGACGGGGGCACCGGGGAGCTGTTTTTT
-	TRBV21-1	-	TRBJ2-3	CASSKKGTGSDTQYF	TGTGCCAGCAGCAAAAAAGGGACAGGGTCAGATACGCAGTATTTT
-	TRBV30	TRBD1	TRBJ1-2	CAGSGGHYGYTF	TGTGCCGGTTCAGGGGGTCACTATGGCTACACCTTC